The 5 T cell receptor beta chains below come from one sample, sequenced in a study of blood T cell repertoires in COVID-19. TCRdb's copy holds only in-frame clones and misses some; the assay was immunoSEQ multiplex PCR. This table has around 180,000 clones, 65% to 90% appearing once. The sequencing input was peripheral blood. Receptors were obtained from a human donor in a cohort sampled during active COVID-19.

The rearrangement uses TRBV5-1 and TRBJ2-5; maybe TRBD1 (5 bases). The V gene lost 2 bases and the J gene lost 3 bases, with 11 bases spanning the gap. CDR1 is SGHRS and CDR2 is YFSETQ in the germline V gene. The CDR3 spans 14 residues. The CDR3 sequence: CASSLGVGEETQYF. CDR3 in DNA: TGCGCCAGCAGCTTAGGCGTAGGGGAAGAGACCCAGTACTTC. Based on the CDR3 plus reference TRBV5-1 and TRBJ2-5, the full variable domain is KAGVTQTPRYLIKTRGQQVTLSCSPISGHRSVSWYQQTPGQGLQFLFEYFSETQRNKGNFPGRFSGRQFSNSRSEMNVSTLELGDSALYLCASSLGVGEETQYFGPGTRLLVL.

About this clone: An end of the junction differs from the germline gene, which may be a read error. For the CDR3, the DNA is TGTGCTAGCAGCCGCCGACTAGCGGGAGACAATGAGCAGTTCTTC. Encoded protein: CASSRRLAGDNEQFF. This rearrangement joins TRBV7-7 to TRBJ2-1; 12 positions agree with TRBD2. Germline-derived CDR1 and CDR2 are SSHAT and FNYEAQ (reference sequence). The CDR3 runs to 15 residues.

The CDR3 spells CASSALTGRTEAFF. The CDR3, as DNA: TGTGCCAGCAGCGCCCTGACAGGGCGAACTGAAGCTTTCTTT. This chain links TRBV9 with TRBJ1-1, with 7 bases lining up with TRBD1. Germline CDR1 reads SGDLS; CDR2 reads YYNGEE. The CDR3 spans 14 residues. With 3 bases clipped from V and 5 bases from J, the junction kept 7 bases outside the gene matches.

This chain uses TRBV7-2 with TRBJ1-2; possibly TRBD1 for D (6 bases). In germline, CDR1 is SGHTA, CDR2 FQGNSA. Trimming left V 1 base short and J 6 bases short, with 9 bases between. This CDR3 region has 13 residues. The CDR3 here is CASSLVGADGYTF. DNA of the CDR3: TGTGCCAGCAGCTTAGTGGGGGCAGATGGCTACACCTTC.

In its sample, this clone was seen a few times. The chain joins TRBV6-2 or TRBV6-3 to TRBJ1-5, with 7 bases fitting TRBD1. V shed 4 bases, J shed 6 bases, and the junction held 3 bases outside the gene matches. The CDR3 has 13 amino acids. Per germline, CDR1 MNHEY and CDR2 SVGEGT. CDR3 region: CASSWGQRQPQHF. CDR3 DNA sequence: TGTGCCAGCAGTTGGGGACAGCGTCAGCCCCAGCATTTT.